This T cell receptor beta chain comes out of a study of patients and donors after allogeneic stem cell transplantation (dated by TCRdb to about 2020). Worth noting for this clonotype: There is no known antigen for this receptor. Base qualities are not recorded, but no much larger clone differs from it by a single base.

Library construction relied on RT-PCR. These reads were obtained on a NextSeq 550. TCRdb reanalyzed the raw reads on its own, using fastp at Q25 for trimming and MiXCR for clone calling, and kept in-frame beta chains. Each entry merges the rows of one CDR3 protein and shows their most common DNA and genes. Recorded for this sample are approximately 200,000 distinct CDR3 sequences; roughly two fifths of them occurred a single time. Roughly 12% of the sample comes from the top ten. The germline V gene yields MDHEN for CDR1 and SYDVKM for CDR2. Spanning cysteine to phenylalanine, the CDR3 consists of 16 amino acids. Only the CDR3 part of the read is kept: 48 bases, read in frame from the first base. Trimming accounts for 6 bases at V and 8 bases at J, while the number of junction bases matched to no gene is 14.

The sequence is built from TRBV28 and TRBJ2-1, with 9 bases in between that match TRBD1. Source material: blood, either unsorted or a sorted T cell fraction (not recorded which). The TCR comes from a human donor who was either an allogeneic HSCT recipient or a stem cell or donor lymphocyte infusion donor (not recorded which). It is not recorded whose cells these are; they may come from a transplant donor. The bases are TGTGCCAGCAGCCCCTTCTCCGGGACAGGGAGGCATGAGCAGTTCTTC. This sequence encodes CASSPFSGTGRHEQFF. The CDR3 plus the reference TRBV28 and TRBJ2-1 genes for the other parts give the full variable domain: DVKVTQSSRYLVKRTGEKVFLECVQDMDHENMFWYRQDPGLGLRLIYFSYDVKMKEKGDIPEGYSVSREKKERFSLILESASTNQTSMYLCASSPFSGTGRHEQFFGPGTRLTVL.